This T cell receptor (beta chain) was identified during a study of early T cells in non-severe SARS-CoV-2 infection. Study summary: From unsorted whole blood, bulk RNA was sequenced, and the chains remained unpaired.

MiXCR was run by TCRdb on the 5' RACE reads, yielding one entry per CDR3 protein. The sample includes some 64,000 distinct CDR3 sequences, approximately 11% of them seen just once. Trimming cost V 3 bases and J 6 bases, with 12 bases left between them. The CDR3 covers 13 residues. Germline CDR1 and CDR2: SGHTA and FQGNSA. The study's findings and limits: VDJdb matching skewed toward anti-spike CD8 responses, missing private and CD4 specificities.

In this sample, this clonotype turned up many times. Its antigen is as yet unknown. This chain connects TRBV7-2 to TRBJ2-7; D is unclear. This TCR came from an adult who was a healthcare worker with PCR-confirmed SARS-CoV-2 infection or an uninfected control (not recorded which). The starting material was whole blood, obtained at baseline. The CDR3 region has the DNA TGTGCCAGCAGCTTGTGGGTTTCGAGCGAGCAGTACTTC. Its translation is CASSLWVSSEQYF.